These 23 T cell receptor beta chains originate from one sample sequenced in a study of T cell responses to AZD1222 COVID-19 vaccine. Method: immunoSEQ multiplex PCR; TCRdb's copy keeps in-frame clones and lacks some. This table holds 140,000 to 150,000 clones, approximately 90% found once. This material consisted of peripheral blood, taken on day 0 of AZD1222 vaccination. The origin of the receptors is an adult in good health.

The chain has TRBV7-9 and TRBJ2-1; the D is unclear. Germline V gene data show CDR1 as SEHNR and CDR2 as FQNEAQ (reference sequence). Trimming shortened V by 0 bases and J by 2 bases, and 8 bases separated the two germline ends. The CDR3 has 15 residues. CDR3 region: CASSLAVGPYNEQFF. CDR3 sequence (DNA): TGTGCCAGCAGCTTAGCGGTCGGTCCCTACAATGAGCAGTTCTTC.

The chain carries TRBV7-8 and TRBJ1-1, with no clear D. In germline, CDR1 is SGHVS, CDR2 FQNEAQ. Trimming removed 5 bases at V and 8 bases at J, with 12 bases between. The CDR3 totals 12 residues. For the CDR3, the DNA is TGTGCCAGCAGCCCCACCGGAATAGAAGCTTTCTTT. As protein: CASSPTGIEAFF.

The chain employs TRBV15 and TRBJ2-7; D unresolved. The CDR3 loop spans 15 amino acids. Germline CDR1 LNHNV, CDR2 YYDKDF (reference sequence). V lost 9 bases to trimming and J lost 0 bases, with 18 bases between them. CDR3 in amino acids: CATTPLAEVSYEQYF. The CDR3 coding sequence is TGTGCCACGACTCCCTTGGCAGAAGTCTCCTACGAGCAGTACTTC.

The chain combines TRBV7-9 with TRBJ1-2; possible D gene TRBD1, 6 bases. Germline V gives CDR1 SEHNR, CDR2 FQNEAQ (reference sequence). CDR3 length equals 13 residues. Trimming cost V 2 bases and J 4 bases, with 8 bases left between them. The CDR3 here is CASSLTDSYGYTF. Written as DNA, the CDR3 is TGTGCCAGCAGCTTAACGGACAGCTATGGCTACACCTTC. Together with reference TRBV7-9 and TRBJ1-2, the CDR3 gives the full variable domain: DTGVSQNPRHKITKRGQNVTFRCDPISEHNRLYWYRQTLGQGPEFLTYFQNEAQLEKSRLLSDRFSAERPKGSFSTLEIQRTEQGDSAMYLCASSLTDSYGYTFGSGTRLTVV.

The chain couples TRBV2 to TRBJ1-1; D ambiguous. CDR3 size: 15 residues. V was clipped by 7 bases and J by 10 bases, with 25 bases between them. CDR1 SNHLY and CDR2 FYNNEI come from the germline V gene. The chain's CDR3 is CASIQVPTIAERAFF. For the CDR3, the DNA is TGTGCCAGCATTCAAGTCCCGACTATAGCTGAGCGAGCTTTCTTT.

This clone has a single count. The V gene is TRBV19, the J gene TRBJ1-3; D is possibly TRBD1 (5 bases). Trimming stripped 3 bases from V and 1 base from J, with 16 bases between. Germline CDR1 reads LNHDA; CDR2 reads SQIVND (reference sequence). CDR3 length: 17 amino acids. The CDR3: CASSIGQGRSSGNTIYF. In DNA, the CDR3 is TGTGCCAGTAGTATCGGTCAGGGAAGGTCTTCTGGAAACACCATATATTTT.

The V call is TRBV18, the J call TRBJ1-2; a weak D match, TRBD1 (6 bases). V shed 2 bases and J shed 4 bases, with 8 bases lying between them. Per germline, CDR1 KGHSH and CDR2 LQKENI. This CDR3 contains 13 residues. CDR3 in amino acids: CASSPTGTYGYTF. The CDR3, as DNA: TGTGCCAGCTCACCAACAGGGACCTATGGCTACACCTTC.

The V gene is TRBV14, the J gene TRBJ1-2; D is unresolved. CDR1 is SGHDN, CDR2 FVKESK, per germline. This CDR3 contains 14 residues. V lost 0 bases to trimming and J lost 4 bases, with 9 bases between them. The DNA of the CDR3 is TGTGCCAGCAGCCAAGAGGCAGCCCCCTATGGCTACACCTTC. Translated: CASSQEAAPYGYTF.

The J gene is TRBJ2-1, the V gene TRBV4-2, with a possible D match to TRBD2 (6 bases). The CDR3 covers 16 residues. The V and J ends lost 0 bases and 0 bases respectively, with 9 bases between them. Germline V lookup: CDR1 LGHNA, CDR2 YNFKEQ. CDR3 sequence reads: CASSQDPSASYNEQFF. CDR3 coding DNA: TGTGCCAGCAGCCAAGACCCTAGCGCCTCCTACAATGAGCAGTTCTTC.

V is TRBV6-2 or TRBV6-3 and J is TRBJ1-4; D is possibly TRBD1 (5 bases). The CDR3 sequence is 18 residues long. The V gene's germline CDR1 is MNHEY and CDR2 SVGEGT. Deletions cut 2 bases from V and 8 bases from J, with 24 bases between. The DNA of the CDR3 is TGTGCCAGCAGTTACGGTCTACAGGCGATACCAAGAGGGGAAAAACTGTTTTTT. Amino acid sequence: CASSYGLQAIPRGEKLFF.

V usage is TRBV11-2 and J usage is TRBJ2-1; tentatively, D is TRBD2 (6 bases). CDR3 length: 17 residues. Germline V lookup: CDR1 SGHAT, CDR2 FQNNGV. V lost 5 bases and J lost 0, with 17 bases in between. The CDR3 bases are TGTGCCAGCAGCCGGGGGATTAACAGAGCCTCCTACAATGAGCAGTTCTTC. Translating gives CASSRGINRASYNEQFF.

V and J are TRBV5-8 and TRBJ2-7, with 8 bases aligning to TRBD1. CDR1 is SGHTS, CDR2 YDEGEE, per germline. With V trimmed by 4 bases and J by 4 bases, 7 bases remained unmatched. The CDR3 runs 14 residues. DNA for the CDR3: TGTGCCAGCAGCAAAGCCGGGACAGGTTACGAGCAGTACTTC. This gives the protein CASSKAGTGYEQYF.

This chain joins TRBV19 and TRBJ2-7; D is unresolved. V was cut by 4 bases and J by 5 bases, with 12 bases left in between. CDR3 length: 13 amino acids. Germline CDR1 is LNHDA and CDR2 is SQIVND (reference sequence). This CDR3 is CASSKGPRDEQYF. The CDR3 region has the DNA TGTGCCAGTAGTAAAGGGCCAAGGGACGAGCAGTACTTC.

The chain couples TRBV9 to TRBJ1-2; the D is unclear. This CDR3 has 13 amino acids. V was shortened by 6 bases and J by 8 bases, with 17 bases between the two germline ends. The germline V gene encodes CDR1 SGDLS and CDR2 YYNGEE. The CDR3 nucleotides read TGTGCCAGCACCTCGGGCCCTACAACAGGCTACACCTTC. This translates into CASTSGPTTGYTF.

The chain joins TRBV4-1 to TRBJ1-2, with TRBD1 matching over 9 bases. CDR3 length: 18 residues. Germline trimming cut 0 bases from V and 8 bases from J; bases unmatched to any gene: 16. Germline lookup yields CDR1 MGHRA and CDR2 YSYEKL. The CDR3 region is CASSQDLSWGQGRSGYTF. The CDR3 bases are TGCGCCAGCAGCCAAGATCTTTCCTGGGGACAGGGTCGTTCGGGCTACACCTTC.

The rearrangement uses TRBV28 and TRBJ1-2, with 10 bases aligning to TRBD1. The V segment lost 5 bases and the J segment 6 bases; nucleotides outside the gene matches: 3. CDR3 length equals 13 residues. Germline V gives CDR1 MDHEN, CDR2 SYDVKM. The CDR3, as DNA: TGTGCCAGCAGTCGGACAGGGGGTGATGGCTACACCTTC. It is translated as CASSRTGGDGYTF.

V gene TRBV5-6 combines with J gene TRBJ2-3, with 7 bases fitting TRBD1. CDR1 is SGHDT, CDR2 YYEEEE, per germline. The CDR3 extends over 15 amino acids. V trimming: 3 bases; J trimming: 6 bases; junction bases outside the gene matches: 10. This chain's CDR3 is CASSYFKGALDTQYF. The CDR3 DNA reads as TGTGCCAGCAGCTATTTTAAGGGGGCTCTGGATACGCAGTATTTT.

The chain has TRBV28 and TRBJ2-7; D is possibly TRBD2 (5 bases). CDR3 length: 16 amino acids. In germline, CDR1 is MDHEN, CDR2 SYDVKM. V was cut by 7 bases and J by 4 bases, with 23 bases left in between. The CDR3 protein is CASTSKSGTNRYEQYF. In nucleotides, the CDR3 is TGTGCCAGCACCTCGAAGTCGGGAACTAACCGGTACGAGCAGTACTTC.

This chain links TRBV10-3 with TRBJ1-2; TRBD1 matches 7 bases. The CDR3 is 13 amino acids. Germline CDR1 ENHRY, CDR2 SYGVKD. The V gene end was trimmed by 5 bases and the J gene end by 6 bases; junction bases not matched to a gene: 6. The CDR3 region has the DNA TGTGCCATCAGTCAGACAGGGTACGATGGCTACACCTTC. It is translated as CAISQTGYDGYTF.

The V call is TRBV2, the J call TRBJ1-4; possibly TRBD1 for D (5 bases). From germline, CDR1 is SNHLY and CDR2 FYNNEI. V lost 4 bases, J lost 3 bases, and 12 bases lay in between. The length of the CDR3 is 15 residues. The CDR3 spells CASSVSGVANEKLFF. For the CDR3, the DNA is TGTGCCAGCAGTGTATCGGGGGTGGCTAATGAAAAACTGTTTTTT.

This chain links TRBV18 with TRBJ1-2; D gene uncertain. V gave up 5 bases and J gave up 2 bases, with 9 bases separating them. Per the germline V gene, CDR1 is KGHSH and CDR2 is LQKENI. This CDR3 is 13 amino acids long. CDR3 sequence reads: CASSSAENYGYTF. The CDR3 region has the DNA TGTGCCAGCTCATCGGCCGAGAACTATGGCTACACCTTC.

The DNA of the CDR3 is TGTGCCAGCTTATCCCCGACAGGGAACACTGAAGCTTTCTTT. Amino acid sequence: CASLSPTGNTEAFF. The chain carries TRBV2 and TRBJ1-1, with D tentatively TRBD1 (6 bases). CDR1 is SNHLY, CDR2 FYNNEI, per germline. The V end lost 8 bases, the J end lost 1 base, and 14 bases lay between the germline ends. This CDR3 spans 14 amino acids.

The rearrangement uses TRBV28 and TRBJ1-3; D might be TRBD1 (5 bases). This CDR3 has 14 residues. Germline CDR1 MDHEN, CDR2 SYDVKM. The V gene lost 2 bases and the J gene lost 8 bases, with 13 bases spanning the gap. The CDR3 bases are TGTGCCAGCAGTTTAGGATTGGGGGGGGACACCATATATTTT. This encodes CASSLGLGGDTIYF.